This record covers a single TCR beta chain. Its target is not known. Data came from immunoSEQ multiplex PCR; TCRdb stores just in-frame clones and leaves some out. Among fewer than 110,000 clones, more than 85% were seen once, and the ten largest hold more than 6.5%. The data were taken from a study of PD-1 blockade in classical Hodgkin lymphoma. Study-level information: Each patient was given nivolumab 3 mg/kg through a vein every 2 weeks. The study's findings and limits: When set against healthy donors, newly diagnosed patients were reported to show lower baseline TCR diversity. Baseline diversity in complete responders resembled that of newly diagnosed patients. Differences between repertoires have undefined causes, possibly disease activity or prior therapy.

In germline, CDR1 is LNHDA, CDR2 SQIVND (reference sequence). Trimming removed 0 bases at V and 0 bases at J, with 12 bases between. There are 16 residues in the CDR3. There was relapse after autologous stem cell transplantation in every patient, and there was variation in brentuximab vedotin exposure. Here the sequenced sample was peripheral blood mononuclear cells (PBMCs), taken before the second cycle of nivolumab. The sequence was obtained from a human donor with classical Hodgkin lymphoma. The genes are TRBV19 and TRBJ2-7; tentative D call: TRBD1 (6 bases). The CDR3 spells CASSIDTGQSSYEQYF. As DNA, the CDR3 is TGTGCCAGTAGTATAGATACTGGACAGAGCTCCTACGAGCAGTACTTC.